A single sample is the source of the 29 T cell receptor beta chains below, sequenced in a study of T-cell reconstitution after alpha-beta-depleted transplantation in children. During its preparation, the TCRbeta library received unique molecular identifiers. Each CDR3 protein gets one entry after TCRdb re-called the PCR reads with MiXCR. The table includes 450,000 to 600,000 distinct CDR3 sequences, approximately 32% detected once. This sample comprised PBMCs from the stem cell graft donor, obtained from the stem cell graft. Every receptor here comes from a human donor who donated a stem cell graft to a child with aplastic anemia.

This clonotype was detected a few times. The chain combines TRBV7-2 with TRBJ2-1; the D gene could be TRBD1 or TRBD2 (5 bases each). The V gene's germline CDR1 is SGHTA and CDR2 FQGNSA. Trimming took 1 base from V and 6 from J, leaving 13 bases between them. The length of the CDR3 is 15 residues. The CDR3 nucleotides are TGTGCCAGCAGCTTAGGGTCGTTGAGGGGCAATGAGCAGTTCTTC. Translating it yields CASSLGSLRGNEQFF.

The chain employs TRBV28 and TRBJ1-1; D call uncertain. CDR1 MDHEN and CDR2 SYDVKM come from the germline V gene. Trimming took 6 bases from V and 6 from J, leaving 17 bases between them. There are 14 residues in the CDR3. The CDR3 reads CASRVSGVEAEAFF. The CDR3 nucleotides are TGTGCCAGCAGAGTATCCGGCGTTGAGGCTGAAGCTTTCTTT.

In DNA form, the CDR3 reads TGTGCCAGCAGTTCCCCTCGAGGGGCGAGGGGTGGCTACACCTTC. Translated: CASSSPRGARGGYTF. V is TRBV6-2 or TRBV6-3 and J is TRBJ1-2; D is perhaps TRBD1 (5 bases). Trimming removed 4 bases at V and 7 bases at J, with 19 bases between. Germline V gives CDR1 MNHEY, CDR2 SVGEGT. CDR3 length: 15 residues.

This clonotype was detected a few times. This rearrangement joins TRBV19 to TRBJ2-3; possible D gene TRBD2, 5 bases. The V and J ends lost 3 bases and 4 bases respectively, with 11 bases between them. CDR3 length: 14 residues. Germline V gene lookup returns CDR1 LNHDA and CDR2 SQIVND (reference sequence). This CDR3 is CASSIGKLSDTQYF. The CDR3 DNA sequence: TGTGCCAGTAGTATCGGGAAGCTCTCAGATACGCAGTATTTT.

Of note for this clonotype: A junction boundary mismatches the germline segment, possibly from a read error. The chain carries TRBV6-5 and TRBJ2-7; 8 positions match TRBD2. The CDR3 is 12 residues long. Germline lookup yields CDR1 MNHEY and CDR2 SVGAGI. As DNA, the CDR3 is TGTGCCAGCAGTTACGGTACTAGCGGCCTTTCCTTC. Encoded protein: CASSYGTSGLSF.

The gene calls are TRBV19 and TRBJ2-7; 8 nucleotides match TRBD1. The CDR3 sequence is 15 residues long. The ends lost 6 bases at V and 6 bases at J; junction bases unmatched: 13. CDR1 LNHDA and CDR2 SQIVND come from the germline V gene (reference sequence). The chain's CDR3 is CASSNPGQAPPEQYF. The DNA for the CDR3 is TGTGCCAGTAGCAACCCGGGACAGGCTCCTCCCGAGCAGTACTTC.

The V call is TRBV25-1, the J call TRBJ1-2; the D gene is possibly TRBD1 (5 bases). Germline CDR1 and CDR2: MGHDK and SYGVNS. V was shortened by 1 base and J by 5 bases, with 17 bases between the two germline ends. The CDR3 sequence is 16 residues long. The CDR3 coding sequence is TGTGCCAGCAGTGAATTCAAGCCGGCGGGACCTTATGGCTACACCTTC. It yields the protein CASSEFKPAGPYGYTF.

There are a few counts of this clonotype. The chain combines TRBV7-6 with TRBJ1-2; 8 nucleotides line up with TRBD1. Germline V gene data show CDR1 as SGHVS and CDR2 as FNYEAQ. J was trimmed by 2 bases and V by 1 base; bases with no gene match: 9. The CDR3 spans 17 residues. CDR3 in DNA: TGTGCCAGCAGCTTAGGGGCTAGGACAGGGACGAACTATGGCTACACCTTC. Translating it yields CASSLGARTGTNYGYTF.

The J gene is TRBJ2-1, the V gene TRBV29-1; D call uncertain. The CDR3 sequence is 11 residues long. Germline CDR1 reads SQVTM; CDR2 reads ANQGSEA. The germline V and J ends were trimmed by 2 bases and 5 bases, with 4 bases remaining between them. CDR3: CSVELNNEQFF. The CDR3 DNA sequence: TGCAGCGTTGAACTGAACAATGAGCAGTTCTTC.

The DNA of the CDR3 is TGTGCCAGCAGTGGTCAACAGGGCCTCTCTGGAAACACCATATATTTT. Residues: CASSGQQGLSGNTIYF. This rearrangement joins TRBV12-3 or TRBV12-4 to TRBJ1-3; a possible D gene is TRBD1 (6 bases). The CDR3 has 16 amino acids. With 5 bases removed from V and 0 bases from J, the gap between germline ends came to 14 bases.

The V and J genes are TRBV29-1 and TRBJ1-2; D gene unclear. V dropped 6 bases and J dropped 6 bases, with 17 bases sitting between them. The CDR3 extends over 13 amino acids. From germline, CDR1 is SQVTM and CDR2 ANQGSEA. The CDR3 region is CSVFRVGDHGYTF. DNA of the CDR3: TGCAGCGTATTCAGAGTCGGGGATCATGGCTACACCTTC.

This clonotype appeared a few times. The genes are TRBV20-1 and TRBJ2-5; either TRBD1 or TRBD2 may fit D (5 bases each). Trimming removed 0 bases at V and 3 bases at J, with 8 bases between. The CDR3 spans 13 residues. Germline V gene lookup returns CDR1 DFQATT and CDR2 SNEGSKA (reference sequence). The CDR3 sequence is CSARERGEETQYF. As DNA, the CDR3 is TGCAGTGCTAGAGAAAGGGGAGAAGAGACCCAGTACTTC.

As DNA, the CDR3 is TGTGCCAGCAGTTCGGCGGGCGGCCGGCTAGCAGATACGCAGTATTTT. This gives the protein CASSSAGGRLADTQYF. The rearrangement joins TRBV12-3 or TRBV12-4 to TRBJ2-3; tentative D call: TRBD2 (5 bases). V lost 4 bases and J 4 bases, leaving 18 bases between the germline ends. CDR3 size: 16 residues.

The V gene is TRBV20-1, the J gene TRBJ2-2, with unresolved D. The CDR3 is 15 amino acids. Germline V gene data show CDR1 as DFQATT and CDR2 as SNEGSKA (reference sequence). Trimming removed 0 bases from V and 4 bases from J, with 12 bases in between. CDR3 coding DNA: TGCAGTGCTAGAGATTTCAGCCGAGGCACCGGGGAGCTGTTTTTT. Amino acids: CSARDFSRGTGELFF.

This clonotype was counted a few times. This chain uses TRBV6-1 with TRBJ2-1; 7 bases line up with TRBD1. The germline V gene encodes CDR1 MNHNS and CDR2 SASEGT. The CDR3 consists of 14 residues. V trimming: 6 bases; J trimming: 0 bases; junction bases outside the gene matches: 2. CDR3 coding DNA: TGTGCCAGCAGAAGACAGGGCTCCTACAATGAGCAGTTCTTC. Translated: CASRRQGSYNEQFF.

V is TRBV15 and J is TRBJ1-4, with D tentatively TRBD1 (5 bases). Germline CDR1 is LNHNV and CDR2 is YYDKDF (reference sequence). The CDR3 has 15 amino acids. Trimming removed 6 bases from V and 0 bases from J, with 11 bases in between. CDR3 region: CATRSTAATNEKLFF. The DNA of the CDR3 is TGTGCCACCAGATCGACAGCTGCAACTAATGAAAAACTGTTTTTT.

This clonotype was seen once. V and J are TRBV6-2 or TRBV6-3 and TRBJ2-3; a possible D gene is TRBD1 (6 bases). CDR1 and CDR2 (germline): MNHEY, SVGEGT. CDR3 length equals 20 residues. V lost 5 bases, J lost 2 bases, and 29 bases lay in between. The CDR3 bases are TGTGCCAGCAGTCCATCCTCCCTCACAGGGTCCGGACTCCTCACAGATACGCAGTATTTT. Protein product: CASSPSSLTGSGLLTDTQYF.

The rearrangement uses TRBV12-3 or TRBV12-4 and TRBJ1-1; possible D gene TRBD1, 5 bases. The V gene lost 7 bases and the J gene lost 3 bases, with 12 bases spanning the gap. The CDR3 sequence is 13 residues long. The CDR3, as DNA: TGTGCCAGCACCCTACAGGAATACACTGAAGCTTTCTTT. Its translation: CASTLQEYTEAFF.

This clonotype was recorded only once. The chain is built from TRBV11-1 and TRBJ2-2; TRBD1 matches at 10 bases. The ends lost 5 bases at V and 0 bases at J; junction bases unmatched: 9. This CDR3 comprises 18 residues. Looked up from germline, CDR1 is SGHAT and CDR2 is FQDESV (reference sequence). For the CDR3, the DNA is TGTGCCAGCAGCCCGTCCCGGGACAGGGGCGCGAACACCGGGGAGCTGTTTTTT. Its translation: CASSPSRDRGANTGELFF.

This clonotype has ten or more counts. The J gene is TRBJ2-1, the V gene TRBV7-9; 8 bases match TRBD2. Unmatched junction bases numbered 1, after V lost 4 bases and J lost 8 bases. The germline V gene encodes CDR1 SEHNR and CDR2 FQNEAQ (reference sequence). CDR3 size: 12 residues. CDR3: CASSSAGDEQFF. The CDR3 nucleotides read TGTGCCAGCAGCTCAGCGGGGGATGAGCAGTTCTTC. Full variable domain (remainder filled in from reference TRBV7-9 and TRBJ2-1): DTGVSQNPRHKITKRGQNVTFRCDPISEHNRLYWYRQTLGQGPEFLTYFQNEAQLEKSRLLSDRFSAERPKGSFSTLEIQRTEQGDSAMYLCASSSAGDEQFFGPGTRLTVL.

CDR3 DNA: TGTGCCAGCAGTTACGACAGCAACTATGGCTACACCTTC. This translates into CASSYDSNYGYTF. The V call is TRBV6-5, the J call TRBJ1-2; maybe TRBD1 (5 bases). CDR3 length: 13 residues. Germline lookup yields CDR1 MNHEY and CDR2 SVGAGI. The ends were cut back, 2 bases at V and 2 bases at J, with 6 bases in the middle.

The genes are TRBV20-1 and TRBJ1-1; D unresolved. The ends were cut back, 5 bases at V and 11 bases at J, with 15 bases in the middle. The germline V gene has CDR1 DFQATT and CDR2 SNEGSKA (reference sequence). This CDR3 is built from 11 residues. The CDR3 spells CSAPRGGPAFF. In DNA, the CDR3 is TGCAGTGCTCCACGGGGTGGCCCGGCTTTCTTT.

The V gene is TRBV12-3 or TRBV12-4, the J gene TRBJ1-5, with D perhaps matching TRBD1 (5 bases). Trimming pared 8 bases from V and 5 bases from J, leaving 22 bases between. The CDR3 consists of 16 residues. CDR3 in amino acids: CASGQLDGVGYQPQHF. The DNA of the CDR3 is TGTGCCAGCGGACAATTGGACGGGGTGGGTTATCAGCCCCAGCATTTT.

The rearrangement joins TRBV24-1 to TRBJ1-3; the match to TRBD1 covers 8 bases. The CDR3 runs 16 residues. Unmatched junction bases numbered 3, after V lost 3 bases and J lost 0 bases. Germline assignment: CDR1 KGHDR and CDR2 SFDVKD. CDR3 residues: CATSDGQGSSGNTIYF. The CDR3 DNA reads TGTGCCACCAGTGATGGACAGGGAAGCTCTGGAAACACCATATATTTT.

The chain carries TRBV2 and TRBJ1-3; tentatively, D is TRBD1 (6 bases). CDR1 SNHLY and CDR2 FYNNEI come from the germline V gene. The CDR3 covers 14 residues. With 3 bases removed from V and 4 bases from J, the gap between germline ends came to 10 bases. CDR3 protein: CASSEGGPGNTIYF. The CDR3 region has the DNA TGTGCCAGCAGTGAGGGGGGGCCCGGAAACACCATATATTTT.

The chain carries TRBV9 and TRBJ2-5; D unclear. Between the trimmed V and J ends, which lost 0 bases and 4 bases, there was a span of 13 bases. Looked up from germline, CDR1 is SGDLS and CDR2 is YYNGEE. This CDR3 spans 15 amino acids. In nucleotides, the CDR3 is TGTGCCAGCAGCGTAGGAGTGGGCAGAGTAGAGACCCAGTACTTC. This gives the protein CASSVGVGRVETQYF. Drawing the rest from reference TRBV9 and TRBJ2-5, the complete variable domain is DSGVTQTPKHLITATGQRVTLRCSPRSGDLSVYWYQQSLDQGLQFLIQYYNGEERAKGNILERFSAQQFPDLHSELNLSSLELGDSALYFCASSVGVGRVETQYFGPGTRLLVL.

The genes are TRBV12-3 or TRBV12-4 and TRBJ1-4; D not certain. There are 15 residues in the CDR3. Trimming left V 6 bases short and J 4 bases short, with 15 bases between. This CDR3 reads CASSTWREYNEKLFF. CDR3 bases: TGTGCCAGCAGCACTTGGAGGGAATATAATGAAAAACTGTTTTTT.

This clonotype has only a few counts. The chain employs TRBV24-1 and TRBJ2-5; 11 bases map to TRBD1. The CDR3 has 14 amino acids. J lost 6 bases, V lost 4 bases, and 3 bases had no gene match. Germline CDR1 KGHDR, CDR2 SFDVKD. The CDR3 nucleotides are TGTGCCACCAGTGACCGGACAGGGGGCAAGACCCAGTACTTC. Amino acid sequence: CATSDRTGGKTQYF.

This clonotype was seen a few times. The J gene is TRBJ1-2, the V gene TRBV20-1; D is possibly TRBD1 (6 bases). The CDR3 has 13 amino acids. From germline, CDR1 is DFQATT and CDR2 SNEGSKA (reference sequence). Trimming removed 6 bases from V and 4 bases from J, with 15 bases in between. CDR3 DNA: TGCAGTGCCCAACAGGGATTGGGCTATGGCTACACCTTC. Its protein product is CSAQQGLGYGYTF.